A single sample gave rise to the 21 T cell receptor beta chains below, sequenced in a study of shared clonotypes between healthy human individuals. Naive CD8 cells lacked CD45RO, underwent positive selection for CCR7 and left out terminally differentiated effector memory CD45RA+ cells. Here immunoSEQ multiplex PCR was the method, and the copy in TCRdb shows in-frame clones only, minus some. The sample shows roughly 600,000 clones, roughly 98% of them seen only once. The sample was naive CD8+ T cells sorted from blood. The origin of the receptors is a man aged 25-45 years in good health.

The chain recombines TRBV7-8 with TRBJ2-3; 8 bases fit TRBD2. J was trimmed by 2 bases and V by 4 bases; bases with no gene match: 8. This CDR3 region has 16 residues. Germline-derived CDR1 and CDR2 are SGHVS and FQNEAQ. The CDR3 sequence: CASSWETSEVTDTQYF. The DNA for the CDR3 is TGTGCCAGCAGCTGGGAGACTAGCGAGGTCACAGATACGCAGTATTTT.

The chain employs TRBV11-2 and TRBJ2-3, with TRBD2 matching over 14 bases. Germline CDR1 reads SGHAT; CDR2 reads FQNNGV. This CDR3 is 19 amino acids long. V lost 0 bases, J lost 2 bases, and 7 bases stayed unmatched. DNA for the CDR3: TGTGCCAGCAGCTTAGATGGACTAGCGGGAGGACGGTCCACAGATACGCAGTATTTT. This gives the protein CASSLDGLAGGRSTDTQYF.

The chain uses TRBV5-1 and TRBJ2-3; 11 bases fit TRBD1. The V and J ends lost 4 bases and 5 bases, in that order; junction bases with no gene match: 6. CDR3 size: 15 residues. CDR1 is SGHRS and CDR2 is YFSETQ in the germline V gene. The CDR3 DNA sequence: TGCGCCAGCAGCGTCGGACAGGGGGCGTTAGATACGCAGTATTTT. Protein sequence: CASSVGQGALDTQYF.

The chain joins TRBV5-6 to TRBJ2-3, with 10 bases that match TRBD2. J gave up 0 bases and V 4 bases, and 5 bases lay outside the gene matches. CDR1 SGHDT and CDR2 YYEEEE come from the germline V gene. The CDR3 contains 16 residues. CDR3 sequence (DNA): TGTGCCAGCAGCCCTGGACTAGCGGCTAGCACAGATACGCAGTATTTT. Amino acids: CASSPGLAASTDTQYF.

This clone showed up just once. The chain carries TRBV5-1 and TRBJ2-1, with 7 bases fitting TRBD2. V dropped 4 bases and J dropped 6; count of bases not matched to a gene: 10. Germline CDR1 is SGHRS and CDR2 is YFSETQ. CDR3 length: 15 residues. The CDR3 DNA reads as TGCGCCAGCAGCGGGGAGGGATGGGATTCCAATGAGCAGTTCTTC. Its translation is CASSGEGWDSNEQFF.

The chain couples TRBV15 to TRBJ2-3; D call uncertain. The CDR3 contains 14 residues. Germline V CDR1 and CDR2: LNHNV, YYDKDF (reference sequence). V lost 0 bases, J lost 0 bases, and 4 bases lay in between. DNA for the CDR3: TGTGCCACCAGCAGAGATTGGAGCACAGATACGCAGTATTTT. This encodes CATSRDWSTDTQYF.

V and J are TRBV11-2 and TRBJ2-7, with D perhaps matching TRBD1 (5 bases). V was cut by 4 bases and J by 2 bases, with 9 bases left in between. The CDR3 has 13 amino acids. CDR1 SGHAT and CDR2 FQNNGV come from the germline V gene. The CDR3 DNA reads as TGTGCCAGCAGCTCCTTGGACACCTACGAGCAGTACTTC. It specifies CASSSLDTYEQYF.

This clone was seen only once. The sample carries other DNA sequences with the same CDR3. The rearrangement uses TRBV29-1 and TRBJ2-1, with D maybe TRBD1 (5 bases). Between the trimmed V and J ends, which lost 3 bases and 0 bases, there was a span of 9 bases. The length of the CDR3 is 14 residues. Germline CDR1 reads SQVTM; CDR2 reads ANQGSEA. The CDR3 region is CSVEGQGSYNEQFF. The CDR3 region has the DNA TGCAGCGTTGAGGGGCAGGGCTCCTACAATGAGCAGTTCTTC.

The CDR3: CASSPGLVSYNEQFF. CDR3 sequence (DNA): TGTGCCAGCAGCCCCGGGCTTGTCTCCTACAATGAGCAGTTCTTC. This sequence joins TRBV7-9 and TRBJ2-1; D call uncertain. The germline gives CDR1 SEHNR, CDR2 FQNEAQ (reference sequence). The CDR3 has 15 amino acids. V lost 5 bases and J lost 0, with 11 bases in between. Combining the CDR3 with reference TRBV7-9 and TRBJ2-1 gives the whole variable domain DTGVSQNPRHKITKRGQNVTFRCDPISEHNRLYWYRQTLGQGPEFLTYFQNEAQLEKSRLLSDRFSAERPKGSFSTLEIQRTEQGDSAMYLCASSPGLVSYNEQFFGPGTRLTVL.

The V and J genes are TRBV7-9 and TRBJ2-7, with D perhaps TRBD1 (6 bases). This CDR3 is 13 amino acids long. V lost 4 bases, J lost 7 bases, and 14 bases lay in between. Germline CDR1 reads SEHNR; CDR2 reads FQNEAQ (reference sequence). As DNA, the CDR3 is TGTGCCAGCAGCTCCCGACAGGAGGAAGAGCAGTACTTC. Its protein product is CASSSRQEEEQYF.

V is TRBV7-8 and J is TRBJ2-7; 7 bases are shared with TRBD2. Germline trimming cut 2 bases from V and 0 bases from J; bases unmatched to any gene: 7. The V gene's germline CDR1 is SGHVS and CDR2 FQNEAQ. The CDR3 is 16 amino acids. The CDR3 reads CASSLSPSGFSYEQYF. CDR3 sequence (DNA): TGTGCCAGCAGCTTATCTCCTAGCGGATTCTCCTACGAGCAGTACTTC.

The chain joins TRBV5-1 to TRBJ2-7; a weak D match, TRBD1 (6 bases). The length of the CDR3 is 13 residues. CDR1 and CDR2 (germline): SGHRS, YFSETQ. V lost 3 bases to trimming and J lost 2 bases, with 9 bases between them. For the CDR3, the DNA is TGCGCCAGCAGCTATACAGGGCCCTACGAGCAGTACTTC. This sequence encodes CASSYTGPYEQYF.

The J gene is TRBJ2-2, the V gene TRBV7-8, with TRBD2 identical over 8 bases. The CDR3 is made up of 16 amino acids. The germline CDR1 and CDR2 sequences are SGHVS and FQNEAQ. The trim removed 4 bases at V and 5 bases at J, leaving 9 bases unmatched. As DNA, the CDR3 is TGTGCCAGCAGCTCCCAAGCGGGAGCGGTAACCGGGGAGCTGTTTTTT. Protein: CASSSQAGAVTGELFF.

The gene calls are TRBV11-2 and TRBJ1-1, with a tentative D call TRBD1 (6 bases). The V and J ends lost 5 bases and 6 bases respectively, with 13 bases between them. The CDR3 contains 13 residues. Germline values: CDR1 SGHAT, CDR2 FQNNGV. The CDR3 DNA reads TGTGCCAGCAGCCCCAGGGGCCATTCTGAAGCTTTCTTT. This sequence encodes CASSPRGHSEAFF.

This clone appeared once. CDR3 loop: CASSPEVAGLNYEQYF. CDR3 bases: TGTGCCAGCAGCCCGGAGGTAGCGGGACTCAACTACGAGCAGTACTTC. The rearrangement uses TRBV4-2 and TRBJ2-7; 8 bases match TRBD2. The CDR3 runs 16 residues. CDR1 is LGHNA and CDR2 is YNFKEQ in the germline V gene. V lost 4 bases, J lost 3 bases, and 11 bases stayed unmatched.

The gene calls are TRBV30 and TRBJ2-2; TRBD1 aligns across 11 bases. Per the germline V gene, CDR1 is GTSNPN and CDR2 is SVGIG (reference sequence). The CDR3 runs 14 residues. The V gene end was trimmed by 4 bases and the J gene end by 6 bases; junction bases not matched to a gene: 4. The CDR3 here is CAWNEGQGAGELFF. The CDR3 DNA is TGTGCCTGGAACGAGGGACAGGGGGCCGGGGAGCTGTTTTTT. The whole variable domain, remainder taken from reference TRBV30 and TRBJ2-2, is SQTIHQWPATLVQPVGSPLSLECTVEGTSNPNLYWYRQAAGRGLQLLFYSVGIGQISSEVPQNLSASRPQDRQFILSSKKLLLSDSGFYLCAWNEGQGAGELFFGEGSRLTVL.

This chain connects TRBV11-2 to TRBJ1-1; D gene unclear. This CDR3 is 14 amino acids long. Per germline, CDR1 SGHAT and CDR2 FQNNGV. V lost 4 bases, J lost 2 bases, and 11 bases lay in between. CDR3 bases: TGTGCCAGCAGCTCGGGGTATTCTAACACTGAAGCTTTCTTT. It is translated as CASSSGYSNTEAFF.

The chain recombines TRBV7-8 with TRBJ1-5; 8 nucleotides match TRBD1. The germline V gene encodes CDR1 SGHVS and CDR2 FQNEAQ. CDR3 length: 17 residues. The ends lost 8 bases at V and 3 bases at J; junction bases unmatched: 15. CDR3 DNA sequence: TGTGCCAGCTGCCAGTCCCGACAGGGGCCCTCCAATCAGCCCCAGCATTTT. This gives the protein CASCQSRQGPSNQPQHF.

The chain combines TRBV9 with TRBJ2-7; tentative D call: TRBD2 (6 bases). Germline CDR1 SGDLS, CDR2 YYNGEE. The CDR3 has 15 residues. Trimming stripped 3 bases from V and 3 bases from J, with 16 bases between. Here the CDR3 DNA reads TGTGCCAGCAGCGAGGACGGGGGACCAAACTACGAGCAGTACTTC. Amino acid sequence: CASSEDGGPNYEQYF.

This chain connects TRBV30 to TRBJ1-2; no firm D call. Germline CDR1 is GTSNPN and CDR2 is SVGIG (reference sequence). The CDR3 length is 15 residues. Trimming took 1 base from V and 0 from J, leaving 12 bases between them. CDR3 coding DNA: TGTGCCTGGAGTGGACGTACATTAGCTAACTATGGCTACACCTTC. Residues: CAWSGRTLANYGYTF.

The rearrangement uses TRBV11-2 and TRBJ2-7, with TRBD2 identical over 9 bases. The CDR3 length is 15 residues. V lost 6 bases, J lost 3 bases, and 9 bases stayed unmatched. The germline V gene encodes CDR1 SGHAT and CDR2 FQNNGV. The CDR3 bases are TGTGCCAGCAGTTCGACTAGCGGAGAGTTCTACGAGCAGTACTTC. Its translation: CASSSTSGEFYEQYF.